This T cell receptor beta chain derives from a study of blood T cell repertoires in COVID-19. Study as a whole: From the United States, Italy and Spain came samples of acute and convalescent COVID-19.

The CDR3 loop spans 14 amino acids. Looked up from germline, CDR1 is SEHNR and CDR2 is FQNEAQ (reference sequence). The V end was cut by 1 base, the J end by 4 bases, with 8 bases between. Participants reported their clinical history, and cohort assignment relied on those reports. In the original workflow: Amplifying reference gene primers gave estimates of nucleated cell counts. Using immunoSEQ multiplex PCR, the repertoire was profiled, and TCRdb retains in-frame clones only, with some absent. That table is the source of V, J and clone size, and D and trimming were worked out from the DNA. The repertoire includes approximately 210,000 clones, around 82% of them detected once, and approximately 16% sits in the top ten.

The sequencing sample was made of PBMCs or T cells enriched from blood (not recorded which). This receptor was taken from a woman aged 45-60 years with acute COVID-19. This chain connects TRBV7-9 to TRBJ1-5, with a weak D call TRBD1 (5 bases). CDR3 region: CASSLGSGNQPQHF. The CDR3 nucleotides read TGTGCCAGCAGCTTAGGATCAGGGAATCAGCCCCAGCATTTT.